The rows below give T cell receptor beta chains drawn from one sample of a study of identifying expanded T cells in peripheral blood. This table comes from immunoSEQ multiplex PCR, and its TCRdb copy is limited to in-frame clones, with some not included. Here the sample spans about 100,000 clones, about 87% being singletons. The sample consisted of blood. These receptors all come from a person aged 18 to 70 in good health. Both conserved end residues are part of each CDR3. Fields, in order: CDR3 length, V gene, D gene, J gene, CDR3 DNA, CDR3 protein. D genes are given only for firm matches.

15	TRBV6-5	.	TRBJ1-2	TGTGCCAGCAGTTTCACGGCAGGGAGCGGGTATGGCTACACCTTC	CASSFTAGSGYGYTF
13	TRBV30	.	TRBJ1-1	TGTGCCTGGAGTGTTCGCGGAAGAGGTGAAGCTTTCTTT	CAWSVRGRGEAFF
13	TRBV29-1	.	TRBJ1-1	TGCAGCGGACAGGAGTTAATGAACACTGAAGCTTTCTTT	CSGQELMNTEAFF
15	TRBV11-1	TRBD1	TRBJ2-7	TGTGCCAGCACCACCCGGGACAGGGGAGGCGACGAGCAGTACTTC	CASTTRDRGGDEQYF
14	TRBV29-1	.	TRBJ1-2	TGCAGCGTTGAAGCGAGTGTGAAGGGCTATGGCTACACCTTC	CSVEASVKGYGYTF
15	TRBV10-3	TRBD1	TRBJ2-1	TGTGCCATCACCCCGACAGGGGACTCGTACAATGAGCAGTTCTTC	CAITPTGDSYNEQFF
14	TRBV28	.	TRBJ1-4	TGTGCCAGCACCAAAACGTCCGGTGGGGAAAAACTGTTTTTT	CASTKTSGGEKLFF
15	TRBV4-1	.	TRBJ2-7	TGCGCCAGCAGCCAAGACACGGGGGTGCCCTACGAGCAGTACTTC	CASSQDTGVPYEQYF
13	TRBV5-6	.	TRBJ1-2	TGTGCCAGCAGCTTCGGGGATATCTATGGCTACACCTTC	CASSFGDIYGYTF
14	TRBV6-5	TRBD1	TRBJ1-6	TGTGCCAGCAAGCTGACAGGGCCGAATTCACCCCTCCACTTT	CASKLTGPNSPLHF
14	TRBV13	.	TRBJ1-5	TGTGCCAGCAGCAAGGGGGGGCCTGGACAGCCCCAGCATTTT	CASSKGGPGQPQHF